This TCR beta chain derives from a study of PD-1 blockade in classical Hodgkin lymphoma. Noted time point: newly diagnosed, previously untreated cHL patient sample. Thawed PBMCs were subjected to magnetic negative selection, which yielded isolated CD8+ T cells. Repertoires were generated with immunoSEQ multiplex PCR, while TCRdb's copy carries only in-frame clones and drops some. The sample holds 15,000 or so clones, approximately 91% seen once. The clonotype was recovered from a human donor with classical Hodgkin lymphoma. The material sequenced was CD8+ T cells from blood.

This CDR3 is CASSSPPGTGHYNEQFF. CDR3 bases: TGTGCCAGTAGTTCGCCTCCCGGGACAGGGCACTACAATGAGCAGTTCTTC. V gene TRBV19 combines with J gene TRBJ2-1, with 9 nucleotides matching TRBD1. This CDR3 comprises 17 residues. Germline V gives CDR1 LNHDA, CDR2 SQIVND (reference sequence). Trimming at V came to 5 bases and at J to 3 bases, leaving 11 bases not matched to a gene.